This TCR beta chain emerged from a study of blood T cell repertoires in COVID-19 (dated by TCRdb to 2018 to 2021). Regarding the research as a whole: Samples covering the acute and convalescent phases of COVID-19 were provided by collaborators in the United States, Italy and Spain. The material from the prospective study consisted of cDNA or gDNA derived from T cells, B-cell-depleted T cells, or PBMCs. Deeply sampled blood TCRbeta repertoires from subjects exposed to, actively infected with, or recovered from COVID-19 were included in the dataset. The repertoires were released in a freely available public database meant as a resource for research on the immune response to SARS-CoV-2. The samples were drawn from the first 160 participants of the ongoing ImmuneRACE study and from under 1,500 subjects provided by 6 global collaborators. A de-identified subject ID, COVID-19 status, age in years and sex were almost always included in the sample metadata. Where available, HLA class I and class II types were taken from metadata supplied by the sample provider and were not determined by assay-based typing.

Reading the germline V gene (reference sequence) gives CDR1 LNHDA and CDR2 SQIVND. Trimming removed 3 bases from V and 7 bases from J; the gene matches leave 9 bases unexplained. The CDR3 spans 14 residues, from the cysteine through the phenylalanine. CDR3 DNA is the only sequence kept; it has 42 bases, read in frame from the first base. TCRbeta CDR3 regions were amplified from genomic DNA by means of the immunoSEQ Assay, a bias-controlled multiplex PCR. The original methods were these. The number of nucleated cells in each sample was estimated by amplification of reference gene primers within the assay. To quantify the absolute abundance of each unique TCRbeta CDR3 rearrangement, sequence reads were collapsed and filtered. For each sample, productive Simpson clonality was calculated by taking the square root of Simpson's diversity index across productive rearrangements. This immuneACCESS table, as held by TCRdb, lists in-frame sequences with V and J called but not all clones. Of the missing ones, under half trace to an unresolved V gene in checked studies; the others have no known cause. V and J calls and clone size are copied from that table; D and trimming were computed from the DNA. In this sample the table shows around 70,000 clones, 88% of which occur a single time. The top ten constitute approximately 4.8% of the sample.

Each collaborating institution followed its own protocols to collect whole blood in K2EDTA tubes. For TCRbeta analysis, collaborators shipped samples as frozen whole blood, isolated PBMCs, or DNA extracted from either of those sample types. Findings and caveats that apply to the study as a whole: The quantity of clinical and demographic metadata differed by source and by participant and was supplied without curation.

Details on this clone: No antigen is known for it. Base-call qualities are not available, and no considerably larger clone is one nucleotide away.

This sequence uses TRBV19 and TRBJ2-7; the central 7 bases match TRBD2. This clonotype was obtained from a human donor in a cohort sampled during active COVID-19. Material: peripheral blood. The nucleotide sequence reads TGTGCCAGTAGTATTGGGCAGGGTAGCGGGGAGCAGTACTTC. Translated, this is CASSIGQGSGEQYF.